The 13 T cell receptor beta chains reported below all come from one sample, sequenced in a study of blood T cell repertoires in COVID-19. TCRdb keeps only in-frame clones here, not all; method: immunoSEQ multiplex PCR. The sample has about 120,000 clones, approximately 92% seen once. Input material: peripheral blood. These TCRs come from a man aged 65 to 79 with active or convalescent COVID-19.

V and J are TRBV11-2 and TRBJ1-2, with 9 bases aligning to TRBD1. The trim removed 4 bases at V and 8 bases at J, leaving 5 bases unmatched. The CDR3 sequence is 13 residues long. Germline V gene data show CDR1 as SGHAT and CDR2 as FQNNGV. The CDR3 loop is CASSSGTGLGYTF. The CDR3 nucleotides are TGTGCCAGCAGCTCGGGGACAGGGCTAGGCTACACCTTC.

The CDR3 spells CASSLSGGTDTQYF. The CDR3 DNA reads TGCGCCAGCAGCTTGAGCGGAGGGACAGATACGCAGTATTTT. The V and J genes are TRBV5-1 and TRBJ2-3, with D possibly being TRBD2 (6 bases). The V end lost 1 base, the J end lost 3 bases, and 9 bases lay between the germline ends. The CDR3 consists of 14 residues. Germline loops: CDR1 SGHRS, CDR2 YFSETQ.

The chain uses TRBV29-1 and TRBJ2-4; TRBD1 matches at 10 bases. CDR3 length: 15 residues. With 1 base clipped from V and 9 bases from J, the junction kept 9 bases outside the gene matches. Looked up from germline, CDR1 is SQVTM and CDR2 is ANQGSEA. CDR3: CSVEVWGQGLVIQYF. For the CDR3, the DNA is TGCAGCGTTGAAGTTTGGGGACAGGGGCTGGTCATTCAGTACTTC.

The chain couples TRBV6-6 to TRBJ2-7, with 7 bases lining up with TRBD2. There are 15 residues in the CDR3. The V and J ends lost 4 bases and 1 base, in that order; junction bases with no gene match: 7. Germline V gene data show CDR1 as MNHNY and CDR2 as SVGAGI (reference sequence). CDR3 loop: CASSLGGRASYEQYF. The DNA of the CDR3 is TGTGCCAGCAGTTTGGGCGGGAGAGCGTCCTACGAGCAGTACTTC.

The chain recombines TRBV11-3 with TRBJ2-7, with D maybe TRBD2 (6 bases). The CDR3 totals 14 residues. V was trimmed by 1 base and J by 0 bases, leaving 7 bases between them. Germline V gene sequence: CDR1 SGHNT, CDR2 YENEEA. The CDR3 nucleotides read TGTGCCAGCAGCTTAGGGAGGGGCTCCTACGAGCAGTACTTC. The encoded protein is CASSLGRGSYEQYF.

This sequence joins TRBV24-1 and TRBJ1-2; D gene unclear. The CDR3 spans 13 residues. Germline V gene data show CDR1 as KGHDR and CDR2 as SFDVKD. With 4 bases removed from V and 4 bases from J, the gap between germline ends came to 9 bases. CDR3 loop: CATSDSPGYGYTF. In nucleotides, the CDR3 is TGTGCCACCAGTGACTCACCGGGCTATGGCTACACCTTC.

The chain employs TRBV19 and TRBJ1-2; 8 nucleotides line up with TRBD1. The CDR3 spans 15 residues. J lost 4 bases, V lost 4 bases, and 8 bases had no gene match. Germline CDR1 is LNHDA and CDR2 is SQIVND (reference sequence). In nucleotides, the CDR3 is TGTGCCAGTAGTACGCTCTCCCAGGGGGCCTATGGCTACACCTTC. Protein sequence: CASSTLSQGAYGYTF.

This clone was observed once. This rearrangement joins TRBV4-2 to TRBJ2-7; no definite D call. This CDR3 spans 14 amino acids. V shed 1 base and J shed 1 base, with 8 bases lying between them. CDR1 LGHNA and CDR2 YNFKEQ come from the germline V gene. The chain's CDR3 is CASSQGAESYEQYF. In nucleotides, the CDR3 is TGTGCCAGCAGCCAAGGTGCGGAATCCTACGAGCAGTACTTC.

By share of the sample, this clone is medium-sized. The chain has TRBV3-1 (or the pseudogene TRBV3-2) and TRBJ1-2, with 7 bases aligning to TRBD1. Looked up from germline, CDR1 is LGHDT and CDR2 is YNNKEL (reference sequence). Trimming cost V 0 bases and J 3 bases; bases outside gene matches: 4. The CDR3 runs to 15 residues. CDR3 sequence (DNA): TGTGCCAGCAGCCAAGAGATAGGGGGCGACTATGGCTACACCTTC. Translating gives CASSQEIGGDYGYTF.

V usage is TRBV6-6 and J usage is TRBJ1-1, with D hard to call. The germline V gene has CDR1 MNHNY and CDR2 SVGAGI (reference sequence). The CDR3 extends over 12 amino acids. V gave up 9 bases and J gave up 3 bases, with 11 bases separating them. The CDR3 sequence: CASTSRDTEAFF. In DNA, the CDR3 is TGTGCCAGTACTTCCCGAGACACTGAAGCTTTCTTT.

This clone was detected once. The chain carries TRBV7-9 and TRBJ2-3, with TRBD2 matching over 7 bases. The V gene's germline CDR1 is SEHNR and CDR2 FQNEAQ (reference sequence). The CDR3 is made up of 13 amino acids. The junction had 5 bases not matched to a gene; V was cut back by 2 bases and J by 9 bases. CDR3 sequence (DNA): TGTGCCAGCAGCTTAAGCGGGGTTGACACGCAGTATTTT. Translation: CASSLSGVDTQYF.

This clone appeared many times. The chain carries TRBV15 and TRBJ2-5; tentatively, D is TRBD1 (5 bases). CDR1 LNHNV and CDR2 YYDKDF come from the germline V gene (reference sequence). Trimming pared 0 bases from V and 9 bases from J, leaving 11 bases between. This CDR3 region has 13 residues. In DNA form, the CDR3 reads TGTGCCACCAGCAGAGAGCTTGACAGATCCCAGTACTTC. Its translation is CATSRELDRSQYF.

The chain joins TRBV11-2 to TRBJ1-1; D is possibly TRBD1 (5 bases). The V end lost 1 base, the J end lost 6 bases, and 15 bases lay between the germline ends. This CDR3 is 15 amino acids long. Per the germline V gene, CDR1 is SGHAT and CDR2 is FQNNGV. The CDR3 loop reads CASSLGRRGYSEAFF. The CDR3 region has the DNA TGTGCCAGCAGCTTAGGACGAAGGGGTTATTCTGAAGCTTTCTTT.